Listed below are T cell receptor beta chains from one sample, sequenced in a study of Tregs in tolerant kidney transplant recipients. TCRdb's table, derived via immunoSEQ multiplex PCR, lists solely in-frame clones and lacks some. The sample gives 84,000 or so clones, roughly 93% of which show up once; about 1.5% is in the top ten. The source was CD4+ T cells from blood (PBMCs), collected 12 months after the transplant. The receptors stem from a human patient who received a combined kidney and bone marrow transplant. Some of the T cells might come from the graft donor. Both conserved end residues are part of each CDR3. The order of the fields is J gene, V gene, CDR3 protein.

J: TRBJ2-1; V: TRBV5-5; CDR3: CASTLGQGPYNEQFF
J: TRBJ2-7; V: TRBV27; CDR3: CASSSYSGTYEQYF
J: TRBJ2-4; V: TRBV6-1; CDR3: CASSVGQGSGKNIQYF
J: TRBJ1-1; V: TRBV2; CDR3: CASSWANTEAFF
J: TRBJ2-7; V: TRBV18; CDR3: CASSPRREGLGEQYF
J: TRBJ1-2; V: TRBV15; CDR3: CATSFRTGGTSGYTF
J: TRBJ1-6; V: TRBV30; CDR3: CAWSVLSSYNSPLHF
J: TRBJ1-1; V: TRBV5-1; CDR3: CASSFLYFQGGNTEAFF
J: TRBJ2-1; V: TRBV5-1; CDR3: CASSTIAGGSYNEQFF
J: TRBJ2-7; V: TRBV11-2; CDR3: CASSSLTGMIGEQYF
J: TRBJ1-6; V: TRBV5-6; CDR3: CASSPGNSPLHF
J: TRBJ2-7; V: TRBV7-2; CDR3: CASSPGRGGTYEQYF
J: TRBJ1-6; V: TRBV7-9; CDR3: CASSLDRSNSPLHF
J: TRBJ1-1; V: TRBV28; CDR3: CASRSPSQGSEAFF
J: TRBJ1-1; V: TRBV5-1; CDR3: CASSLTGLNTEAFF
J: TRBJ2-7; V: TRBV15; CDR3: CATSRERTGSYEQYF
J: TRBJ2-2; V: TRBV5-1; CDR3: CASSPGQSTGELFF
J: TRBJ2-2; V: TRBV11-1; CDR3: CASSFSGAGTGELFF
J: TRBJ1-3; V: TRBV7-2; CDR3: CASSTTGGGGNTIYF
J: TRBJ2-7; V: TRBV7-6; CDR3: CASSPRQGFVYEQYF
J: TRBJ2-1; V: TRBV18; CDR3: CAETTSGSKNEQFF
J: TRBJ2-1; V: TRBV7-8; CDR3: CASSWDRGNEQFF
J: TRBJ1-1; V: TRBV9; CDR3: CASSVDVDTEAFF
J: TRBJ2-7; V: TRBV2; CDR3: CASSEAAYQGSSYEQYF
J: TRBJ2-2; V: TRBV9; CDR3: CASRKGQGDTGELFF
J: TRBJ2-3; V: TRBV18; CDR3: CASSPRSDTQYF
J: TRBJ2-1; V: TRBV9; CDR3: CASGTVYNEQFF
J: TRBJ1-2; V: TRBV6-6; CDR3: CASTRASGYGYTF
J: TRBJ1-2; V: TRBV5-4; CDR3: CASSLYPDRVDGYTF
J: TRBJ2-3; V: TRBV7-9; CDR3: CASSPRHIGDTDTQYF
J: TRBJ2-1; V: TRBV10-3; CDR3: CAISELAGGPYNEQFF
J: TRBJ2-7; V: TRBV18; CDR3: CASSPGTGVYEQYF
J: TRBJ1-5; V: TRBV7-8; CDR3: CASSLAVGLGRNSNQPQHF
J: TRBJ2-4; V: TRBV9; CDR3: CASSFRTGTPPWNIQYF
J: TRBJ2-7; V: TRBV11-3; CDR3: CASSLLQVGTEQYF
J: TRBJ2-2; V: TRBV4-1; CDR3: CASSQPRRPGELFF
J: TRBJ2-1; V: TRBV7-2; CDR3: CASSPRTSGGSSYNEQFF
J: TRBJ2-4; V: TRBV5-6; CDR3: CASSLRWRETNIQYF
J: TRBJ2-1; V: TRBV7-2; CDR3: CASSFDSREQFF
J: TRBJ2-2; V: TRBV30; CDR3: CAWSPRGLGAGELFF
J: TRBJ2-2; V: TRBV5-4; CDR3: CASSRTRNTGELFF
J: TRBJ2-3; V: TRBV7-6; CDR3: CASSSAGGASTDTQYF
J: TRBJ2-1; V: TRBV7-2; CDR3: CAQIRGTGAYNEQFF
J: TRBJ2-7; V: TRBV4-1; CDR3: CASSQSPGTPAYEQYF
J: TRBJ2-4; V: TRBV11-3; CDR3: CASSFGLTTYKNIQYF
J: TRBJ1-3; V: TRBV9; CDR3: CASSADSSGNTIYF
J: TRBJ2-2; V: TRBV2; CDR3: CAGRLAANTGELFF
J: TRBJ2-2; V: TRBV7-2; CDR3: CASSLERTGAPVGELFF
J: TRBJ1-4; V: TRBV19; CDR3: CASSTPDRGRFNEKLFF
J: TRBJ1-6; V: TRBV25-1; CDR3: CASRADRGNSPLHF
J: TRBJ2-5; V: TRBV11-2; CDR3: CASSLDGRGRETQYF
J: TRBJ1-1; V: TRBV5-4; CDR3: CASSQGGVTLEAFF
J: TRBJ2-1; V: TRBV7-2; CDR3: CASSARTGGEIPQFF
J: TRBJ2-2; V: TRBV10-3; CDR3: CAISETSGSGSGELFF
J: .; V: TRBV5-1; CDR3: CASSSDLAGPIKFYEQYF
J: TRBJ1-3; V: TRBV7-8; CDR3: CASSLSHIVDNSGNTIYF
J: TRBJ1-4; V: TRBV18; CDR3: CASSRGQNEKLFF